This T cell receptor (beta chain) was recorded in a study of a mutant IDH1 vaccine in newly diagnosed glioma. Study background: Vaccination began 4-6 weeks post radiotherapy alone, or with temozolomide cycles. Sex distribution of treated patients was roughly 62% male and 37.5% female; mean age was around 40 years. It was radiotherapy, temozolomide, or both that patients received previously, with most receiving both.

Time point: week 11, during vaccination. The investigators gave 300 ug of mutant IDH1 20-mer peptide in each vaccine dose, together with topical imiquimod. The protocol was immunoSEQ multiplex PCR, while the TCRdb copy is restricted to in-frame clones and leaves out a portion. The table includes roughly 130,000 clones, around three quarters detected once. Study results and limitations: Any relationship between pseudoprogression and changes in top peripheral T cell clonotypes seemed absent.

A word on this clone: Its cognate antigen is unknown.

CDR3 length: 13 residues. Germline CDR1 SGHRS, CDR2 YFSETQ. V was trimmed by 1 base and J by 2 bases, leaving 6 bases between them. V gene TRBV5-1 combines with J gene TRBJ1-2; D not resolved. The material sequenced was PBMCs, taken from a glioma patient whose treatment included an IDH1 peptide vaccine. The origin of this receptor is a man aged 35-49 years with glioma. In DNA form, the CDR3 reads TGCGCCAGCAGCTTGCGAGGGAACTATGGCTACACCTTC. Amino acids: CASSLRGNYGYTF.